This passage covers 27 T cell receptor beta chains from one sample sequenced in a study of CD8 T cells in ankylosing spondylitis. TCRdb re-analysed the 5' RACE reads in MiXCR, keeping a single row per CDR3 protein. The sample consists of some 290,000 distinct CDR3 sequences, 15% to 25% of them appearing once. Sequenced material: blood, either unsorted or a sorted T cell fraction (not recorded which). These receptors were collected from a male donor with ankylosing spondylitis or in good health (not recorded which).

This clonotype was observed a handful of times. The V and J genes are TRBV3-1 and TRBJ2-3, with D hard to call. Per the germline V gene, CDR1 is LGHDT and CDR2 is YNNKEL (reference sequence). Deletions cut 2 bases from V and 1 base from J, with 13 bases between. CDR3 length equals 16 residues. The CDR3 is CASSQLSALGTDTQYF. The CDR3 DNA reads as TGTGCCAGCAGCCAATTAAGTGCCCTAGGCACAGATACGCAGTATTTT.

This clonotype occurred a few times. The chain carries TRBV6-6 and TRBJ1-4; D unclear. Trimming removed 5 bases at V and 8 bases at J, with 12 bases between. The germline V gene has CDR1 MNHNY and CDR2 SVGAGI (reference sequence). This CDR3 is built from 13 residues. This CDR3 reads CASSGLGGEKLFF. CDR3 sequence (DNA): TGTGCCAGCAGTGGGCTCGGAGGGGAAAAACTGTTTTTT.

This clonotype showed up just a few times. The CDR3 sequence: CASSRLGDSGKNIQYF. DNA of the CDR3: TGTGCCAGCAGCCGCCTTGGGGACTCCGGAAAAAACATTCAGTACTTC. The V gene is TRBV3-1, the J gene TRBJ2-4; D is perhaps TRBD2 (6 bases). V lost 4 bases and J lost 4, with 17 bases in between. The CDR3 has 16 residues. Germline V gene data show CDR1 as LGHDT and CDR2 as YNNKEL (reference sequence).

V gene TRBV7-2 combines with J gene TRBJ2-3; D unresolved. Deletions cut 7 bases from V and 1 base from J, with 9 bases between. In germline, CDR1 is SGHTA, CDR2 FQGNSA. The CDR3 is 13 amino acids. The CDR3, as DNA: TGTGCCAGCACCCAGTGGGGCACAGATACGCAGTATTTT. Protein product: CASTQWGTDTQYF.

The rearrangement uses TRBV2 and TRBJ1-1, with TRBD1 identical over 9 bases. CDR3 length equals 15 residues. Unmatched junction bases numbered 8, after V lost 5 bases and J lost 4 bases. Germline V gene sequence: CDR1 SNHLY, CDR2 FYNNEI. The CDR3 here is CASSFGQGMGTEAFF. CDR3 bases: TGTGCCAGCAGTTTCGGACAGGGGATGGGCACTGAAGCTTTCTTT.

This clonotype was observed a single time. The CDR3 reads CASSLWRSADTQYF. For the CDR3, the DNA is TGCGCCAGCAGCTTGTGGCGGAGTGCGGATACGCAGTATTTT. The V call is TRBV5-1, the J call TRBJ2-3; no definite D call. The CDR3 consists of 14 residues. Per the germline V gene, CDR1 is SGHRS and CDR2 is YFSETQ. The V and J ends lost 1 base and 6 bases respectively, with 12 bases between them.

This clonotype turned up a few times. CDR3 nucleotides: TGTGCCACCAGTGATTTTAGGACAGCCCCAAATGAGCAGTTCTTC. Amino acid sequence: CATSDFRTAPNEQFF. This chain joins TRBV24-1 and TRBJ2-1; TRBD1 is a possible D gene (6 bases). V dropped 1 base and J dropped 7 bases, with 13 bases sitting between them. CDR1 and CDR2 from the germline V gene are KGHDR and SFDVKD. The CDR3 runs to 15 residues.

This chain links TRBV10-2 with TRBJ2-7, with D perhaps TRBD2 (6 bases). There are 12 residues in the CDR3. Germline lookup yields CDR1 WSHSY and CDR2 SAAADI. The V gene lost 8 bases and the J gene lost 0 bases, with 8 bases spanning the gap. The CDR3 coding sequence is TGCGCCAGCCGGGAGAGCTCCTACGAGCAGTACGTC. Residues: CASRESSYEQYV.

The chain couples TRBV15 to TRBJ2-1; D gene ambiguous. The CDR3 runs to 13 residues. The germline V gene encodes CDR1 LNHNV and CDR2 YYDKDF (reference sequence). Trimming shortened V by 8 bases and J by 7 bases, and 15 bases separated the two germline ends. The CDR3 DNA is TGTGCCACCTGTGAAGAGACGAGGAATGAGCAGTTCTTC. It is translated as CATCEETRNEQFF.

The chain has TRBV7-2 and TRBJ2-1; tentative D call: TRBD2 (5 bases). This CDR3 contains 15 residues. The V end lost 7 bases, the J end lost 3 bases, and 16 bases lay between the germline ends. Germline CDR1 SGHTA, CDR2 FQGNSA. The CDR3, as DNA: TGTGCCAGCATCTCATTCGGACTCCTCTACAATGAGCAGTTCTTC. Its protein product is CASISFGLLYNEQFF. Full variable domain (outside the CDR3, taken from reference TRBV7-2 and TRBJ2-1): GAGVSQSPSNKVTEKGKDVELRCDPISGHTALYWYRQSLGQGLEFLIYFQGNSAPDKSGLPSDRFSAERTGGSVSTLTIQRTQQEDSAVYLCASISFGLLYNEQFFGPGTRLTVL.

The genes are TRBV28 and TRBJ2-3, with 10 bases fitting TRBD2. Per the germline V gene, CDR1 is MDHEN and CDR2 is SYDVKM. Losses at the gene ends were 2 bases for V and 2 bases for J; bases not matched to a gene: 4. The CDR3 totals 16 residues. CDR3 coding DNA: TGTGCCAGCAGTTTAAGGACTAGCGGAAACACAGATACGCAGTATTTT. This codes for CASSLRTSGNTDTQYF.

J is TRBJ1-3 and V is TRBV9; 7 nucleotides align to TRBD1. This CDR3 is 15 amino acids long. After removal of 5 bases from V and 0 bases from J, the junction contained 5 bases not matched to a gene. Germline values: CDR1 SGDLS, CDR2 YYNGEE. CDR3 region: CASSWTGSSGNTIYF. DNA of the CDR3: TGTGCCAGCAGTTGGACAGGCAGCTCTGGAAACACCATATATTTT. Full variable domain (missing parts from reference TRBV9 and TRBJ1-3): DSGVTQTPKHLITATGQRVTLRCSPRSGDLSVYWYQQSLDQGLQFLIQYYNGEERAKGNILERFSAQQFPDLHSELNLSSLELGDSALYFCASSWTGSSGNTIYFGEGSWLTVV.

This rearrangement joins TRBV12-3 or TRBV12-4 to TRBJ1-1; D unresolved. The CDR3 runs to 13 residues. Trimming pared 6 bases from V and 0 bases from J, leaving 8 bases between. CDR3 residues: CASRKEVNTEAFF. The DNA for the CDR3 is TGTGCCAGCAGAAAAGAGGTGAACACTGAAGCTTTCTTT.

The genes are TRBV9 and TRBJ2-5; 7 bases align to TRBD2. The CDR3 is 16 residues long. Germline V gene lookup returns CDR1 SGDLS and CDR2 YYNGEE. The V segment lost 0 bases and the J segment 2 bases; nucleotides outside the gene matches: 7. CDR3 nucleotide sequence: TGTGCCAGCAGCGTAGGTCGCGGGACTACTCAAGAGACCCAGTACTTC. Its protein product is CASSVGRGTTQETQYF.

This clonotype was seen many times. The chain recombines TRBV9 with TRBJ2-3, with 8 bases lining up with TRBD2. The CDR3 has 13 residues. Germline V lookup: CDR1 SGDLS, CDR2 YYNGEE. The V segment lost 5 bases and the J segment 6 bases; nucleotides outside the gene matches: 5. CDR3 bases: TGTGCCAGCAGTCAGACTAGCGTTGATACGCAGTATTTT. This sequence encodes CASSQTSVDTQYF.

The rearrangement links TRBV27 to TRBJ1-6, with D possibly matching TRBD1 (6 bases). The CDR3 sequence is 16 residues long. Trimming shortened V by 5 bases and J by 0 bases, and 11 bases separated the two germline ends. Germline assignment: CDR1 MNHEY and CDR2 SMNVEV (reference sequence). CDR3 amino acids: CASSRGQSSYNSPLHF. The CDR3 DNA reads TGTGCCAGCAGTCGAGGACAGAGCTCCTATAATTCACCCCTCCACTTT.

There are a few counts of this clonotype. V and J are TRBV5-1 and TRBJ1-3, with a possible D match to TRBD1 (5 bases). This CDR3 is built from 17 residues. The V and J ends lost 3 bases and 0 bases respectively, with 16 bases between them. Germline assignment: CDR1 SGHRS and CDR2 YFSETQ. Here the CDR3 DNA reads TGCGCCAGCAGCTCCACAGGCAACTACGGCTCTGGAAACACCATATATTTT. Translation gives CASSSTGNYGSGNTIYF.

This clonotype was seen ten or more times. The chain combines TRBV12-3 or TRBV12-4 with TRBJ1-1, with 9 bases fitting TRBD1. The CDR3 loop spans 13 amino acids. J gave up 3 bases and V 4 bases, and 0 bases lay outside the gene matches. The CDR3 region is CASSWTGDTEAFF. In nucleotides, the CDR3 is TGTGCCAGCAGTTGGACAGGGGACACTGAAGCTTTCTTT.

This clonotype was observed a handful of times. The chain links TRBV19 to TRBJ2-2; no firm D call. V was cut by 7 bases and J by 3 bases, with 12 bases left in between. The length of the CDR3 is 14 residues. Looked up from germline, CDR1 is LNHDA and CDR2 is SQIVND (reference sequence). In nucleotides, the CDR3 is TGTGCCAGTAATTTTTGGAGTGACACCGGGGAGCTGTTTTTT. Translated: CASNFWSDTGELFF.

The J gene is TRBJ1-1, the V gene TRBV7-3; TRBD1 agrees at 7 bases. Germline-derived CDR1 and CDR2 are SGHTA and FQGTGA. The CDR3 length is 15 residues. Losses at the gene ends were 3 bases for V and 0 bases for J; bases not matched to a gene: 4. The chain's CDR3 is CASSLTGNVNTEAFF. DNA for the CDR3: TGTGCCAGCAGCTTGACAGGGAACGTGAACACTGAAGCTTTCTTT.

The chain combines TRBV7-8 with TRBJ2-1; D ambiguous. CDR1 SGHVS and CDR2 FQNEAQ come from the germline V gene. CDR3 length equals 12 residues. Trimming left V 7 bases short and J 8 bases short, with 12 bases between. The CDR3, as DNA: TGTGCCAGCACCGGTAGTGTCTATGAGCAGTTCTTC. Its protein product is CASTGSVYEQFF.

The chain combines TRBV20-1 with TRBJ2-3; no reliable D call. CDR3 length: 10 residues. CDR1 and CDR2 (germline): DFQATT, SNEGSKA (reference sequence). Between the trimmed V and J ends, which lost 8 bases and 4 bases, there was a span of 7 bases. In DNA form, the CDR3 reads TGCAGTACCACGCCAGATACGCAGTATTTT. This encodes CSTTPDTQYF.

This clonotype was counted at least ten times. The V and J genes are TRBV12-3 or TRBV12-4 and TRBJ2-7; D possibly corresponds to TRBD1 (6 bases). This CDR3 contains 14 residues. Trimming removed 5 bases at V and 1 base at J, with 12 bases between. CDR3 bases: TGTGCCAGCAGTCCTCGGCAGGGGTCCTACGAGCAGTACGTC. Protein: CASSPRQGSYEQYV.

In this sample, this clonotype turned up a few times. The V gene is TRBV7-9, the J gene TRBJ2-3; D possibly uses TRBD1 or TRBD2 (5 bases each). Trimming cost V 3 bases and J 6 bases, with 16 bases left between them. Germline V gene lookup returns CDR1 SEHNR and CDR2 FQNEAQ (reference sequence). The CDR3 length is 15 residues. DNA for the CDR3: TGTGCCAGCAGCTTGCGAGGGGTAGCTCGGGATACGCAGTATTTT. As protein: CASSLRGVARDTQYF.

The chain joins TRBV18 to TRBJ2-7; D remains ambiguous. There are 13 residues in the CDR3. The V end was cut by 2 bases, the J end by 6 bases, with 11 bases between. Germline V gene data show CDR1 as KGHSH and CDR2 as LQKENI. The CDR3 DNA reads TGTGCCAGCTCACCATCTTTGGGAACCGAGCAGTACGTC. This gives the protein CASSPSLGTEQYV.

In its sample, this clonotype was seen many times. V gene TRBV10-3 combines with J gene TRBJ1-3; no definite D call. The CDR3 sequence is 14 residues long. Per germline, CDR1 ENHRY and CDR2 SYGVKD. V dropped 3 bases and J dropped 8 bases, with 14 bases sitting between them. The CDR3 nucleotides are TGTGCCATCAGTGATGGCACCAGGTTTGACACCATATATTTT. It translates to CAISDGTRFDTIYF.

The chain has TRBV2 and TRBJ1-5; D remains ambiguous. The CDR3 is 13 residues long. The ends were cut back, 2 bases at V and 7 bases at J, with 9 bases in the middle. Germline values: CDR1 SNHLY, CDR2 FYNNEI. This CDR3 reads CASSESLVQPQHF. For the CDR3, the DNA is TGTGCCAGCAGTGAATCCCTCGTCCAGCCCCAGCATTTT.